One and the same sample provided the 17 T cell receptor beta chains below, sequenced in a study of blood T cell repertoires in COVID-19. Data came from immunoSEQ multiplex PCR; TCRdb stores just in-frame clones and leaves some out. The sample holds some 200,000 clones, approximately 75% seen once. Sequences were obtained from PBMCs or T cells enriched from blood (not recorded which). The receptors come from a man aged 35-49 years who had recovered from COVID-19.

The gene calls are TRBV5-4 and TRBJ2-5, with 7 bases identical to TRBD1. This CDR3 contains 16 residues. V trimming: 4 bases; J trimming: 7 bases; junction bases outside the gene matches: 16. Germline V lookup: CDR1 SGHNT, CDR2 YYREEE (reference sequence). The CDR3 coding sequence is TGTGCCAGCAGCCCGGTACGAGGGGGCTGGGACGGGACCCAGTACTTC. Translation gives CASSPVRGGWDGTQYF. The full variable domain, its missing parts supplied by reference TRBV5-4 and TRBJ2-5, is ETGVTQSPTHLIKTRGQQVTLRCSSQSGHNTVSWYQQALGQGPQFIFQYYREEENGRGNFPPRFSGLQFPNYSSELNVNALELDDSALYLCASSPVRGGWDGTQYFGPGTRLLVL.

The chain joins TRBV11-2 to TRBJ1-2; D is perhaps TRBD1 (5 bases). The CDR3 contains 13 residues. The V and J ends lost 3 bases and 8 bases respectively, with 13 bases between them. Looked up from germline, CDR1 is SGHAT and CDR2 is FQNNGV. The CDR3 region has the DNA TGTGCCAGCAGCTTGGGGCAGGGTTGGGGCTACACCTTC. Its protein product is CASSLGQGWGYTF. The whole variable domain, filled in from reference TRBV11-2 and TRBJ1-2, reads EAGVAQSPRYKIIEKRQSVAFWCNPISGHATLYWYQQILGQGPKLLIQFQNNGVVDDSQLPKDRFSAERLKGVDSTLKIQPAKLEDSAVYLCASSLGQGWGYTFGSGTRLTVV.

V is TRBV30 and J is TRBJ1-4; D is perhaps TRBD1 (5 bases). V lost 6 bases, J lost 8 bases, and 19 bases lay in between. This CDR3 has 14 residues. Germline V CDR1 and CDR2: GTSNPN, SVGIG (reference sequence). For the CDR3, the DNA is TGTGCCTGTTCGCCGGGCCGTACAGGCGAAAAACTGTTTTTT. Amino acids: CACSPGRTGEKLFF. Full variable domain (rest looked up from reference TRBV30 and TRBJ1-4): SQTIHQWPATLVQPVGSPLSLECTVEGTSNPNLYWYRQAAGRGLQLLFYSVGIGQISSEVPQNLSASRPQDRQFILSSKKLLLSDSGFYLCACSPGRTGEKLFFGSGTQLSVL.

The chain carries TRBV2 and TRBJ2-3; tentatively, D is TRBD1 (6 bases). CDR1 and CDR2 from the germline V gene are SNHLY and FYNNEI. CDR3 length: 14 residues. Deletions cut 4 bases from V and 4 bases from J, with 12 bases between. The CDR3 sequence: CASSVGGQADTQYF. The CDR3 DNA sequence: TGTGCCAGCAGTGTTGGGGGCCAGGCAGATACGCAGTATTTT.

This clone came up many times. The gene calls are TRBV2 and TRBJ1-1; the D is unclear. Germline V CDR1 and CDR2: SNHLY, FYNNEI. The CDR3 is 13 amino acids. V lost 7 bases to trimming and J lost 1 base, with 10 bases between them. The CDR3 nucleotides are TGTGCCAGCACCGTAGGAGAGAACACTGAAGCTTTCTTT. Its translation: CASTVGENTEAFF.

The sample holds one count of this clone. V is TRBV29-1 and J is TRBJ2-5; D gene unclear. Trimming took 4 bases from V and 6 from J, leaving 21 bases between them. Germline V gives CDR1 SQVTM, CDR2 ANQGSEA. The CDR3 length is 15 residues. In DNA form, the CDR3 reads TGCAGCGTTGTGCCCGACGAGCGAACTGTGAAGACCCAGTACTTC. Protein product: CSVVPDERTVKTQYF.

The genes are TRBV7-2 and TRBJ2-7; 7 bases match TRBD2. Germline CDR1 SGHTA, CDR2 FQGNSA. The V gene end was trimmed by 5 bases and the J gene end by 0 bases; junction bases not matched to a gene: 7. CDR3 length: 15 residues. CDR3 DNA sequence: TGTGCCAGCAGCCCAGCGGGAAGGAGCTCCTACGAGCAGTACTTC. Residues: CASSPAGRSSYEQYF.

The rearrangement links TRBV5-1 to TRBJ1-1; no definite D call. The CDR3 length is 14 residues. The germline gives CDR1 SGHRS, CDR2 YFSETQ. Trimming left V 0 bases short and J 8 bases short, with 14 bases between. CDR3 region: CASSLAAGVVEAFF. For the CDR3, the DNA is TGCGCCAGCAGCTTGGCAGCGGGAGTCGTAGAAGCTTTCTTT.

CDR3 DNA: TGTGCCAGCAGCCCGACCGGGGGTGTTACCTACGAGCAGTACTTC. It specifies CASSPTGGVTYEQYF. The V gene is TRBV11-2, the J gene TRBJ2-7, with D possibly TRBD2 on 6 matching bases. The CDR3 is 15 amino acids. The germline V gene has CDR1 SGHAT and CDR2 FQNNGV. V was trimmed by 5 bases and J by 2 bases, leaving 16 bases between them.

V and J are TRBV15 and TRBJ1-6; D not certain. V lost 5 bases and J 10 bases, leaving 12 bases between the germline ends. The CDR3 is 13 residues long. Germline V gene sequence: CDR1 LNHNV, CDR2 YYDKDF (reference sequence). This CDR3 reads CATSGGSGSPLHF. The CDR3 DNA sequence: TGTGCCACCAGCGGAGGGTCGGGATCACCCCTCCACTTT. The full variable domain, in which reference TRBV15 and TRBJ1-6 provide the parts outside the CDR3, is DAMVIQNPRYQVTQFGKPVTLSCSQTLNHNVMYWYQQKSSQAPKLLFHYYDKDFNNEADTPDNFQSRRPNTSFCFLDIRSPGLGDTAMYLCATSGGSGSPLHFGNGTRLTVT.

The chain has TRBV7-9 and TRBJ1-2; no clear D gene. Trimming took 1 base from V and 6 from J, leaving 6 bases between them. The CDR3 is 12 amino acids. Germline-derived CDR1 and CDR2 are SEHNR and FQNEAQ (reference sequence). The CDR3 region is CASSLGGDGYTF. In DNA form, the CDR3 reads TGTGCCAGCAGCTTAGGCGGGGATGGCTACACCTTC.

The chain uses TRBV7-9 and TRBJ1-4, with D perhaps TRBD1 (6 bases). The CDR3 totals 15 residues. The germline V and J ends were trimmed by 0 bases and 8 bases, with 13 bases remaining between them. Germline lookup yields CDR1 SEHNR and CDR2 FQNEAQ (reference sequence). DNA of the CDR3: TGTGCCAGCAGCTTAGCGGGGGGGCTTCGGGAAAAACTGTTTTTT. Protein product: CASSLAGGLREKLFF.

This clone was picked up a small number of times. The CDR3 DNA follows: TGTGCCTGGAAAGGGGACAGGGGGCGCTTGAACACTGAAGCTTTCTTT. Protein: CAWKGDRGRLNTEAFF. The V and J genes are TRBV30 and TRBJ1-1; the match to TRBD1 covers 12 bases. The ends lost 4 bases at V and 0 bases at J; junction bases unmatched: 6. Germline CDR1 GTSNPN, CDR2 SVGIG (reference sequence). The CDR3 has 16 amino acids.

V and J are TRBV29-1 and TRBJ1-1, with D possibly being TRBD1 (6 bases). Trimming removed 5 bases at V and 1 base at J, with 20 bases between. The CDR3 extends over 16 amino acids. Germline V gene sequence: CDR1 SQVTM, CDR2 ANQGSEA. The CDR3 is CSVWGVTLGGNTEAFF. The CDR3 nucleotides are TGCAGCGTTTGGGGAGTAACTTTAGGGGGGAACACTGAAGCTTTCTTT.

This chain joins TRBV2 and TRBJ2-7; D is undetermined. Trimming took off 6 bases at V and 2 bases at J, with 8 bases between the two ends. The CDR3 consists of 12 residues. Germline values: CDR1 SNHLY, CDR2 FYNNEI. This chain's CDR3 is CASSVLTYEQYF. In nucleotides, the CDR3 is TGTGCCAGCAGCGTTCTTACCTACGAGCAGTACTTC.

The chain couples TRBV7-2 to TRBJ1-2; 7 bases agree with TRBD1. Per the germline V gene, CDR1 is SGHTA and CDR2 is FQGNSA. Unmatched junction bases numbered 10, after V lost 5 bases and J lost 1 base. This CDR3 comprises 16 residues. CDR3 in amino acids: CASSAGQRIFNYGYTF. DNA for the CDR3: TGTGCCAGCAGCGCGGGACAGAGAATCTTTAACTATGGCTACACCTTC.

The chain is built from TRBV12-3 or TRBV12-4 and TRBJ1-2; D is unclear. The CDR3 extends over 13 amino acids. V was pared by 6 bases and J by 10 bases, with 18 bases between. The CDR3 sequence: CASRDGSAGSYTF. For the CDR3, the DNA is TGTGCCAGCAGGGACGGGTCAGCGGGGTCCTACACCTTC.